This TCR beta chain was sequenced during a study of cytomegalovirus exposure and HLA in healthy donors. About the research overall: Both the 120 or so validation repertoires and the approximately 700 first-cohort repertoires used the same platform, as reported by a later analysis.

The study's findings and limits: Cytomegalovirus association was listed for 170 or so TCR beta chains. High sensitivity and specificity were reportedly achieved when the classifier diagnosed cytomegalovirus status.

In the case of this clone: The antigen remains unidentified.

Assay used: immunoSEQ multiplex PCR; TCRdb lists only in-frame clones, some missing. Of 55,000 to 75,000 clones listed, 90% to 95% are singletons. Germline lookup yields CDR1 LNHDA and CDR2 SQIVND (reference sequence). Trimming at V came to 7 bases and at J to 2 bases, leaving 4 bases not matched to a gene. The CDR3 loop spans 13 amino acids. This receptor was identified in a man aged 18 to 30 in good health and CMV-seropositive. The chain couples TRBV19 to TRBJ1-1, with 7 bases that match TRBD1. The source material was PBMCs. This CDR3 reads CASTDRANTEAFF. Here the CDR3 DNA reads TGTGCCAGTACTGACAGGGCTAACACTGAAGCTTTCTTT.